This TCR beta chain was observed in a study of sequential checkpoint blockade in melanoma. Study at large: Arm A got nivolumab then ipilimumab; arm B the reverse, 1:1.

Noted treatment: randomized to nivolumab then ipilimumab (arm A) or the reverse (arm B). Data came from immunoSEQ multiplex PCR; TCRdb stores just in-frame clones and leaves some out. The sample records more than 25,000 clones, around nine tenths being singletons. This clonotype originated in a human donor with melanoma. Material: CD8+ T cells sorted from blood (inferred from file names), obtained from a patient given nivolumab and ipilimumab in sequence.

The CDR3 here is CSVQETSGQPQHF. The CDR3 DNA reads TGCAGCGTCCAGGAAACGTCGGGACAGCCCCAGCATTTT. The chain recombines TRBV29-1 with TRBJ1-5; D unclear. The CDR3 is 13 amino acids. Trimming stripped 6 bases from V and 7 bases from J, with 16 bases between. Looked up from germline, CDR1 is SQVTM and CDR2 is ANQGSEA.